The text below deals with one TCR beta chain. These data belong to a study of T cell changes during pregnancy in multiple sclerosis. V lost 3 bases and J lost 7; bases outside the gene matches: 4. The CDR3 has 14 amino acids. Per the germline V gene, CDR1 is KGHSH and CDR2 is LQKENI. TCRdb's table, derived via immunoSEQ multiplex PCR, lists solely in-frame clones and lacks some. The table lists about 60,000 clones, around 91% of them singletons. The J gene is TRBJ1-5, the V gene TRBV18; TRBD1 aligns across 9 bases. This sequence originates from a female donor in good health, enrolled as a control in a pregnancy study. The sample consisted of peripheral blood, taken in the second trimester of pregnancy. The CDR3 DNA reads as TGTGCCAGCTCACCCGACAGGGGGGACCAGCCCCAGCATTTT. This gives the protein CASSPDRGDQPQHF.